The next 16 T cell receptor beta chains were all read from a single sample in a study of blood T cell repertoires in COVID-19. Method: immunoSEQ multiplex PCR; TCRdb's copy keeps in-frame clones and lacks some. The table has about 170,000 clones, roughly four fifths seen once. Sequencing used peripheral blood. These receptors all stem from an elderly woman with COVID-19, enrolled during active disease.

The V and J genes are TRBV18 and TRBJ1-5; possible D gene TRBD1, 5 bases. Germline-derived CDR1 and CDR2 are KGHSH and LQKENI. The CDR3 sequence is 17 residues long. Trimming removed 3 bases from V and 4 bases from J, with 19 bases in between. The CDR3 DNA is TGTGCCAGCTCACCCCGGGGCAGGTCCGGGGGTAATCAGCCCCAGCATTTT. Residues: CASSPRGRSGGNQPQHF.

This clone was detected only a few times. The rearrangement joins TRBV5-1 to TRBJ2-7; D possibly corresponds to TRBD2 (6 bases). The CDR3 is 13 amino acids. V gave up 7 bases and J gave up 3 bases, with 14 bases separating them. CDR1 SGHRS and CDR2 YFSETQ come from the germline V gene. The CDR3 nucleotides read TGCGCCAGCCCGAGGGCGGGACGCTACGAGCAGTACTTC. It codes for CASPRAGRYEQYF. Filled out from reference TRBV5-1 and TRBJ2-7, the complete variable domain reads KAGVTQTPRYLIKTRGQQVTLSCSPISGHRSVSWYQQTPGQGLQFLFEYFSETQRNKGNFPGRFSGRQFSNSRSEMNVSTLELGDSALYLCASPRAGRYEQYFGPGTRLTVT.

The V call is TRBV19, the J call TRBJ2-4, with unresolved D. Between the trimmed V and J ends, which lost 1 base and 16 bases, there was a span of 11 bases. Germline CDR1 LNHDA, CDR2 SQIVND (reference sequence). The CDR3 loop spans 11 amino acids. CDR3 sequence (DNA): TGTGCCAGTAGTATAGGGCAGGCGTATTACTTC. Its protein product is CASSIGQAYYF.

This clone was detected only a few times. The chain combines TRBV30 with TRBJ1-3; TRBD1 matches at 8 bases. The length of the CDR3 is 21 residues. V dropped 2 bases and J dropped 2; count of bases not matched to a gene: 23. The V gene's germline CDR1 is GTSNPN and CDR2 SVGIG (reference sequence). The CDR3 region has the DNA TGTGCCTGGAGTTATAACTACAACCACCCGGACAGGGTTAGGGCTGGAAACACCATATATTTT. Protein product: CAWSYNYNHPDRVRAGNTIYF.

In the case of this clone: Other DNA sequences in this sample translate to the same CDR3. This chain joins TRBV6-5 and TRBJ1-5; 8 nucleotides line up with TRBD1. The CDR3 extends over 13 amino acids. The J segment lost 4 bases and the V segment lost 6 bases, leaving 2 bases of the junction unmatched. Germline V gene data show CDR1 as MNHEY and CDR2 as SVGAGI. CDR3 in amino acids: CASRRQGNQPQHF. CDR3 sequence (DNA): TGTGCCAGCAGACGACAGGGGAATCAGCCCCAGCATTTT.

V is TRBV1 and J is TRBJ2-7; TRBD2, as called in the table, went unchecked against the DNA. TRBV1 is termed a pseudogene. This CDR3 has 16 amino acids. CDR3 protein: CTSSQDRAGSSYEQYF. The CDR3 DNA follows: TGCACCAGCAGCCAAGATCGGGCGGGGAGCTCCTACGAGCAGTACTTC.

The rearrangement uses TRBV5-6 and TRBJ2-5; the D gene is possibly TRBD2 (6 bases). Trimming removed 6 bases from V and 2 bases from J, with 14 bases in between. The V gene's germline CDR1 is SGHDT and CDR2 YYEEEE. The length of the CDR3 is 14 residues. In DNA, the CDR3 is TGTGCCAGCACCGGCCGGGAGACACAAGAGACCCAGTACTTC. It translates to CASTGRETQETQYF.

This clone showed up just once. The rearrangement uses TRBV29-1 and TRBJ2-5, with a weak D call TRBD1 (6 bases). Trimming removed 6 bases from V and 1 base from J, with 12 bases in between. CDR3 length equals 13 residues. The germline V gene encodes CDR1 SQVTM and CDR2 ANQGSEA. CDR3 bases: TGCAGCGTATGGCGACAGGTCCAAGAGACCCAGTACTTC. The encoded protein is CSVWRQVQETQYF.

This chain joins TRBV9 and TRBJ2-2; 7 nucleotides match TRBD2. The CDR3 spans 13 residues. The J segment lost 3 bases and the V segment lost 5 bases, leaving 1 base of the junction unmatched. The germline V gene encodes CDR1 SGDLS and CDR2 YYNGEE. The CDR3 nucleotides are TGTGCCAGCAGGGGAGGGCACACCGGGGAGCTGTTTTTT. It encodes CASRGGHTGELFF.

The chain is built from TRBV5-1 and TRBJ1-4; D is unresolved. V was clipped by 5 bases and J by 0 bases, with 8 bases between them. The CDR3 spans 14 residues. Germline-derived CDR1 and CDR2 are SGHRS and YFSETQ. The CDR3 DNA follows: TGCGCCAGCAGTTTAACAGCAACTAATGAAAAACTGTTTTTT. Translating it yields CASSLTATNEKLFF.

The chain employs TRBV5-1 and TRBJ2-7, with 11 bases lining up with TRBD1. Germline V gene sequence: CDR1 SGHRS, CDR2 YFSETQ. With V trimmed by 3 bases and J by 3 bases, 2 bases remained unmatched. This CDR3 has 14 amino acids. Here the CDR3 reads CASSWTGGVYEQYF. The CDR3 DNA follows: TGCGCCAGCAGCTGGACAGGGGGCGTCTACGAGCAGTACTTC.

V and J are TRBV21-1 and TRBJ1-5; the D segment call TRBD1 is taken from the table without a DNA check. TRBV21-1 is labeled a pseudogene. CDR3 size: 19 residues. The DNA of the CDR3 is TGTGCCAGCAGCAAAGCTAGGTGCGGACAGCTGATTTTTAATCAGCCCCAGCATTTT. Protein sequence: CASSKARCGQLIFNQPQHF.

This chain uses TRBV10-3 with TRBJ1-1, with TRBD1 identical over 8 bases. J gave up 5 bases and V 2 bases, and 4 bases lay outside the gene matches. This CDR3 comprises 14 residues. CDR1 ENHRY and CDR2 SYGVKD come from the germline V gene. The CDR3, as DNA: TGTGCCATCAGTGAGAGGCAGGGGGCTACTGAAGCTTTCTTT. The encoded protein is CAISERQGATEAFF.

The chain links TRBV7-9 to TRBJ1-5, with a possible D match to TRBD1 (6 bases). Germline CDR1 and CDR2: SEHNR and FQNEAQ (reference sequence). V was cut by 3 bases and J by 13 bases, with 16 bases left in between. The CDR3 contains 13 residues. The CDR3, as DNA: TGTGCCAGCAGCTTCGAGGGGGGGTCCCCTCAGCATTTT. Its translation is CASSFEGGSPQHF.

The chain uses TRBV27 and TRBJ2-3, with 9 bases aligning to TRBD2. The germline CDR1 and CDR2 sequences are MNHEY and SMNVEV (reference sequence). The CDR3 sequence is 15 residues long. After removal of 2 bases from V and 5 bases from J, the junction contained 5 bases not matched to a gene. The CDR3, as DNA: TGTGCCAGCAGTTTACGACTAGCGGCCAAAGATACGCAGTATTTT. It codes for CASSLRLAAKDTQYF.

The CDR3 DNA reads as TGTGCCAGCAGCACCGGGGGGCGGTTCCATGAGCAGTTCTTC. Its translation is CASSTGGRFHEQFF. The chain links TRBV7-3 to TRBJ2-1; maybe TRBD2 (7 bases). This CDR3 region has 14 residues. V lost 5 bases and J lost 8, with 16 bases in between. CDR1 is SGHTA and CDR2 is FQGTGA in the germline V gene.